The 6 T cell receptor beta chains given below trace back to one sample, sequenced in a study of control samples from healthy donors and cancer patients. Libraries were prepared by immunoSEQ multiplex PCR; TCRdb keeps only in-frame clonotypes and omits some of them. The top ten hold about 2% of the sample, which has around 92,000 clones, about four fifths seen once. Sequencing input: blood. Receptor source: a man aged 60-69 years in good health.

The chain joins TRBV6-5 to TRBJ1-5; TRBD1 aligns across 10 bases. With 6 bases clipped from V and 3 bases from J, the junction kept 5 bases outside the gene matches. The CDR3 covers 15 residues. Germline CDR1 MNHEY, CDR2 SVGAGI. This CDR3 is CASRSGTGANQPQHF. CDR3 nucleotides: TGTGCCAGCAGGTCCGGGACAGGGGCCAATCAGCCCCAGCATTTT.

The chain recombines TRBV19 with TRBJ1-5; 7 bases match TRBD1. CDR1 is LNHDA and CDR2 is SQIVND in the germline V gene (reference sequence). The junction had 4 bases not matched to a gene; V was cut back by 1 base and J by 7 bases. The CDR3 loop spans 14 amino acids. CDR3 residues: CASSIATGRQPQHF. In nucleotides, the CDR3 is TGTGCCAGTAGTATAGCGACAGGGAGGCAGCCCCAGCATTTT.

The chain has TRBV4-1 and TRBJ2-7; tentative D call: TRBD2 (6 bases). V was shortened by 3 bases and J by 2 bases, with 26 bases between the two germline ends. Per the germline V gene, CDR1 is MGHRA and CDR2 is YSYEKL. The CDR3 has 19 residues. The CDR3 here is CASSHAKGGLAGGAYEQYF. The CDR3 DNA is TGCGCCAGCAGCCATGCCAAGGGCGGGCTAGCCGGGGGAGCCTACGAGCAGTACTTC.

This chain links TRBV11-2 with TRBJ1-3; tentative D call: TRBD1 (5 bases). The CDR3 totals 19 residues. Trimming took off 4 bases at V and 1 base at J, with 23 bases between the two ends. CDR1 and CDR2 from the germline V gene are SGHAT and FQNNGV. The CDR3 protein is CASSYIPIRDGVSGNTIYF. CDR3 nucleotides: TGTGCCAGCAGCTATATTCCGATCAGGGATGGAGTTTCTGGAAACACCATATATTTT.

This chain uses TRBV5-8 with TRBJ2-2; D gene uncertain. The CDR3 is 14 amino acids. Trimming pared 4 bases from V and 5 bases from J, leaving 12 bases between. Germline CDR1 is SGHTS and CDR2 is YDEGEE. The DNA for the CDR3 is TGTGCCAGCAGCCTTGAACCTCTGACCGGGGAGCTGTTTTTT. Translated, it gives CASSLEPLTGELFF.

The chain is built from TRBV3-1 (or the pseudogene TRBV3-2) and TRBJ2-1, with TRBD2 matching 7 bases. CDR3 length: 18 residues. The V and J ends lost 0 bases and 0 bases, in that order; junction bases with no gene match: 8. Germline-derived CDR1 and CDR2 are LGHDT and YNNKEL (reference sequence). CDR3 sequence: CASSQDLGGGDSYNEQFF. CDR3 DNA sequence: TGTGCCAGCAGCCAAGATCTGGGGGGAGGGGACTCCTACAATGAGCAGTTCTTC.